Each of the 25 T cell receptor beta chains below was sequenced from the same sample in a study of blood T cell repertoires in COVID-19. The method was immunoSEQ multiplex PCR; TCRdb's version includes in-frame clones alone and lacks a portion of them. The table includes 150,000 or so clones, over 80% detected once. Sample: PBMCs or T cells enriched from blood (not recorded which). Every receptor here comes from a woman aged 50 to 60 who had been exposed to COVID-19.

The chain links TRBV11-2 to TRBJ1-3; possible D gene TRBD1, 5 bases. V lost 4 bases, J lost 0 bases, and 10 bases lay in between. This CDR3 region has 15 residues. Germline V gene data show CDR1 as SGHAT and CDR2 as FQNNGV. The chain's CDR3 is CASSWGRGSGNTIYF. The CDR3 bases are TGTGCCAGCAGCTGGGGGAGGGGCTCTGGAAACACCATATATTTT.

This chain joins TRBV9 and TRBJ1-4; 10 nucleotides match TRBD1. Germline CDR1 SGDLS, CDR2 YYNGEE. The J segment lost 4 bases and the V segment lost 3 bases, leaving 3 bases of the junction unmatched. The length of the CDR3 is 15 residues. The CDR3: CASSGQGAINEKLFF. CDR3 nucleotide sequence: TGTGCCAGCAGCGGACAGGGGGCTATTAATGAAAAACTGTTTTTT.

V and J are TRBV20-1 and TRBJ2-7; 10 positions agree with TRBD2. The CDR3 length is 17 residues. The germline gives CDR1 DFQATT, CDR2 SNEGSKA (reference sequence). J gave up 4 bases and V 3 bases, and 15 bases lay outside the gene matches. For the CDR3, the DNA is TGCAGTGCTAGTATAGTGGCTAGCGGGAGAGCAAGGTACGAGCAGTACTTC. Translated: CSASIVASGRARYEQYF.

The genes are TRBV6-5 and TRBJ1-5; D is uncertain. The CDR3 runs to 13 residues. Germline CDR1 is MNHEY and CDR2 is SVGAGI. V shed 2 bases and J shed 3 bases, with 5 bases lying between them. The CDR3 spells CASSYAANQPQHF. CDR3 coding DNA: TGTGCCAGCAGTTACGCGGCCAATCAGCCCCAGCATTTT.

The V and J genes are TRBV7-9 and TRBJ1-4; D remains ambiguous. The germline CDR1 and CDR2 sequences are SEHNR and FQNEAQ (reference sequence). V lost 1 base and J lost 4, with 7 bases in between. This CDR3 has 14 residues. The CDR3 DNA reads as TGTGCCAGCAGCTTAGGCGGAAATAATGAAAAACTGTTTTTT. Its protein is CASSLGGNNEKLFF.

Note on this clone: Germline is not matched at one junction end, which may reflect a read error. The V and J genes are TRBV27 and TRBJ1-2, with 7 bases aligning to TRBD1. The V gene's germline CDR1 is MNHEY and CDR2 SMNVEV (reference sequence). The CDR3 consists of 15 residues. CDR3 amino acids: CASSLSGTANYGYTF. DNA of the CDR3: TGTGCCAGCAGTCTATCCGGGACAGCTAACTATGGCTACACCTTC.

This clone was observed a few times. The genes are TRBV4-3 and TRBJ2-3, with 11 bases that match TRBD2. The CDR3 has 21 amino acids. Germline assignment: CDR1 LGHNA and CDR2 YSLEER. Trimming cost V 0 bases and J 0 bases; bases outside gene matches: 14. This CDR3 is CASSQDSPSSGGFSSTDTQYF. The CDR3, as DNA: TGCGCCAGCAGCCAAGACTCACCCTCTAGCGGGGGGTTTTCTAGCACAGATACGCAGTATTTT.

In the case of this clone: The same CDR3 arises from other DNA sequences in this sample as well. The V and J genes are TRBV3-1 (or the pseudogene TRBV3-2) and TRBJ1-3; 9 nucleotides line up with TRBD1. The germline V gene encodes CDR1 LGHDT and CDR2 YNNKEL (reference sequence). The V gene end was trimmed by 4 bases and the J gene end by 7 bases; junction bases not matched to a gene: 2. This CDR3 spans 13 amino acids. The CDR3 loop is CASSPGTGNTIYF. CDR3 DNA: TGTGCCAGCAGCCCCGGGACAGGGAACACCATATATTTT.

V gene TRBV24-1 combines with J gene TRBJ1-1; no clear D gene. Trimming pared 7 bases from V and 1 base from J, leaving 9 bases between. The CDR3 extends over 13 amino acids. The V gene's germline CDR1 is KGHDR and CDR2 SFDVKD. For the CDR3, the DNA is TGTGCCACCAGGTCAGGCCAGAACACTGAAGCTTTCTTT. It yields the protein CATRSGQNTEAFF.

The J gene is TRBJ2-1, the V gene TRBV5-1; D perhaps matches TRBD2 (5 bases). V lost 2 bases and J 3 bases, leaving 9 bases between the germline ends. The germline CDR1 and CDR2 sequences are SGHRS and YFSETQ. The CDR3 runs 14 residues. The CDR3: CASSLDRGYNEQFF. The CDR3 DNA reads TGCGCCAGCAGCTTAGATCGGGGCTACAATGAGCAGTTCTTC. Combining the CDR3 with reference TRBV5-1 and TRBJ2-1 gives the whole variable domain KAGVTQTPRYLIKTRGQQVTLSCSPISGHRSVSWYQQTPGQGLQFLFEYFSETQRNKGNFPGRFSGRQFSNSRSEMNVSTLELGDSALYLCASSLDRGYNEQFFGPGTRLTVL.

The DNA for the CDR3 is TGTGCCAGCAGCTCCACAGGGGTTGCGGCTAACTATGGCTACACCTTC. This translates into CASSSTGVAANYGYTF. The chain couples TRBV5-6 to TRBJ1-2; TRBD1 matches at 7 bases. CDR3 size: 16 residues. V shed 3 bases and J 0 bases; nucleotides not matched to a gene: 8. From germline, CDR1 is SGHDT and CDR2 YYEEEE.

This chain joins TRBV19 and TRBJ2-3; D call uncertain. CDR1 is LNHDA and CDR2 is SQIVND in the germline V gene (reference sequence). V dropped 6 bases and J dropped 0 bases, with 16 bases sitting between them. This CDR3 has 16 amino acids. This chain's CDR3 is CASSLGDPASTDTQYF. DNA for the CDR3: TGTGCCAGTAGCCTCGGAGACCCCGCCAGCACAGATACGCAGTATTTT.

This clone was recorded a few times. This rearrangement joins TRBV2 to TRBJ2-7; 10 nucleotides line up with TRBD1. This CDR3 has 16 residues. V lost 6 bases and J lost 3; bases outside the gene matches: 11. Germline assignment: CDR1 SNHLY and CDR2 FYNNEI. CDR3 coding DNA: TGTGCCAGCAGACGGTCGTCCCGGGACAGGGGCTACGAGCAGTACTTC. Protein: CASRRSSRDRGYEQYF. The full variable domain, completed using reference TRBV2 and TRBJ2-7, is EPEVTQTPSHQVTQMGQEVILRCVPISNHLYFYWYRQILGQKVEFLVSFYNNEISEKSEIFDDQFSVERPDGSNFTLKIRSTKLEDSAMYFCASRRSSRDRGYEQYFGPGTRLTVT.

This chain joins TRBV7-9 and TRBJ1-3; perhaps TRBD1 as D (5 bases). Germline values: CDR1 SEHNR, CDR2 FQNEAQ (reference sequence). The CDR3 totals 17 residues. V lost 5 bases and J lost 0, with 17 bases in between. CDR3 bases: TGTGCCAGCAGCCCCAGTGCGGGGGAAAGCTCTGGAAACACCATATATTTT. This encodes CASSPSAGESSGNTIYF.

The chain recombines TRBV4-2 with TRBJ1-5; D perhaps matches TRBD1 (5 bases). Per germline, CDR1 LGHNA and CDR2 YNFKEQ. This CDR3 spans 14 amino acids. Trimming took off 4 bases at V and 6 bases at J, with 13 bases between the two ends. For the CDR3, the DNA is TGTGCCAGCAGCCTAAGGGCGGGGCCTCAGCCCCAGCATTTT. It translates to CASSLRAGPQPQHF.

V is TRBV9 and J is TRBJ1-5; 8 bases map to TRBD1. CDR1 is SGDLS, CDR2 YYNGEE, per germline. After removal of 0 bases from V and 0 bases from J, the junction contained 20 bases not matched to a gene. The CDR3 runs 22 residues. CDR3 in DNA: TGTGCCAGCAGCGTAGCCATCCCAGAGGAGGGACAGGACCTGGATAGCAATCAGCCCCAGCATTTT. As protein: CASSVAIPEEGQDLDSNQPQHF.

DNA for the CDR3: TGTGCCAGCAGCTTCCTCCGGGACAGGGAGACTGAAGCTTTCTTT. Amino acid sequence: CASSFLRDRETEAFF. The chain combines TRBV5-4 with TRBJ1-1; 9 bases are a match to TRBD1. With V trimmed by 2 bases and J by 5 bases, 7 bases remained unmatched. Germline CDR1 is SGHNT and CDR2 is YYREEE (reference sequence). CDR3 size: 15 residues.

The chain has TRBV19 and TRBJ2-7; 10 bases align to TRBD2. Germline V CDR1 and CDR2: LNHDA, SQIVND (reference sequence). The CDR3 sequence is 15 residues long. J gave up 6 bases and V 3 bases, and 8 bases lay outside the gene matches. In nucleotides, the CDR3 is TGTGCCAGTAGTATCGGGACTAGCGAGTCGGTCGAGCAGTACTTC. Residues: CASSIGTSESVEQYF.

This chain links TRBV29-1 with TRBJ1-3, with D maybe TRBD1 (5 bases). The CDR3 contains 14 residues. In germline, CDR1 is SQVTM, CDR2 ANQGSEA. V was shortened by 2 bases and J by 6 bases, with 14 bases between the two germline ends. The CDR3 nucleotides are TGCAGCGTTGAACTGCCGACAGTTTCAAACACCATATATTTT. Translated: CSVELPTVSNTIYF.

This chain joins TRBV4-3 and TRBJ1-6; D may be TRBD1 (6 bases). The CDR3 spans 16 residues. Trimming removed 4 bases from V and 10 bases from J, with 20 bases in between. The germline V gene encodes CDR1 LGHNA and CDR2 YSLEER. The CDR3 DNA is TGCGCCAGCAGCCGAGGAGACACAGGGTTTGGATCACCCCTCCACTTT. It translates to CASSRGDTGFGSPLHF.

This chain uses TRBV19 with TRBJ1-5, with TRBD1 as a possible D gene (6 bases). Looked up from germline, CDR1 is LNHDA and CDR2 is SQIVND (reference sequence). This CDR3 region has 15 residues. The V end was cut by 6 bases, the J end by 5 bases, with 17 bases between. DNA for the CDR3: TGTGCCAGTAGGACGGACAGAAGCACTTATCAGCCCCAGCATTTT. Translation: CASRTDRSTYQPQHF.

This chain links TRBV11-2 with TRBJ1-6; D unresolved. Trimming stripped 0 bases from V and 0 bases from J, with 3 bases between. The germline V gene has CDR1 SGHAT and CDR2 FQNNGV. This CDR3 comprises 15 residues. The CDR3 protein is CASSLDSSYNSPLHF. The CDR3 coding sequence is TGTGCCAGCAGCTTAGACAGCTCCTATAATTCACCCCTCCACTTT.

The gene calls are TRBV6-4 and TRBJ1-1; D call uncertain. The CDR3 sequence is 13 residues long. Deletions cut 6 bases from V and 0 bases from J, with 8 bases between. Germline V lookup: CDR1 MRHNA, CDR2 SNTAGT. The CDR3 here is CASRATLNTEAFF. CDR3 nucleotides: TGTGCCAGCAGGGCGACTTTGAACACTGAAGCTTTCTTT.

The J gene is TRBJ2-7, the V gene TRBV10-2; D ambiguous. Germline assignment: CDR1 WSHSY and CDR2 SAAADI. CDR3 size: 12 residues. V gave up 6 bases and J gave up 3 bases, with 9 bases separating them. The CDR3 DNA sequence: TGCGCCAGCAGGGCTGCAGGCTACGAGCAGTACTTC. Its protein is CASRAAGYEQYF.

This clone was detected once. The chain joins TRBV7-2 to TRBJ2-1, with TRBD2 matching over 9 bases. The trim removed 1 base at V and 7 bases at J, leaving 5 bases unmatched. From germline, CDR1 is SGHTA and CDR2 FQGNSA. This CDR3 comprises 15 residues. The CDR3 bases are TGTGCCAGCAGCTTAGGCGGGGGGGCGAGGAATGAGCAGTTCTTC. Its protein product is CASSLGGGARNEQFF.